Listed below are T cell receptor beta chains from one sample, sequenced in a study of shared clonotypes between healthy human individuals. The method was immunoSEQ multiplex PCR; TCRdb's version includes in-frame clones alone and lacks a portion of them. Of 950,000 to 1,100,000 clones listed, approximately 78% are singletons. Sequenced sample: memory CD4+ T cells from PBMCs. Receptors originate from a man aged 18 to 30 in good health. Some clones in this sample may be carry-over from other donors' samples. Both conserved end residues are part of each CDR3. The D gene is left open where the match is weak. Clone sizes are given selectively: once, few, many, or a class where the clone is expanded.

j_call v_call d_call clone_size cdr3_nt cdr3_aa
TRBJ2-2 TRBV6-5 NA NA TGTGCCAGCAGTTACCGCCAATTCACCGGGGAGCTGTTTTTT CASSYRQFTGELFF
TRBJ1-2 TRBV4-2 NA NA TGTGCCAGCAGCCAAGCCCCAGGGCTGGATTATGGCTACACCTTC CASSQAPGLDYGYTF
TRBJ2-3 TRBV9 TRBD2 NA TGTGCCAGCAGCCCCCGGACTAGCGGAGGAGTAGATACGCAGTATTTT CASSPRTSGGVDTQYF
TRBJ2-1 TRBV14 TRBD2 NA TGTGCCAGCAGCCAATCCCGCAGACTAGCTAGGCAGTTCTTC CASSQSRRLARQFF
TRBJ2-3 TRBV28 NA few TGTGCCAGCAGTCTCCCAGATACGCAGTATTTT CASSLPDTQYF
TRBJ2-1 TRBV30 TRBD2 many TGTGCCTGGGGTTCCATTTCCGGGACTATCCAGTTCTTC CAWGSISGTIQFF
TRBJ1-5 TRBV7-9 NA NA TGTGCCAGCAGCTCCGGGCCCACTAGCAATCAGCCCCAGCATTTT CASSSGPTSNQPQHF
TRBJ2-7 TRBV5-1 TRBD1 once TGCGCCAGCAGCTTGGCCTCGGGACAGGGCAACAAGCAGTACTTC CASSLASGQGNKQYF
TRBJ1-3 TRBV25-1 NA NA TGTGCCAGCAGTGCACACCCCGGGAGCTTCTCTGGAAACACCATATATTTT CASSAHPGSFSGNTIYF
TRBJ1-2 TRBV20-1 TRBD1 many TGCAGTGCTACAGGGGGCTATGGCTACACCTTC CSATGGYGYTF
TRBJ1-1 TRBV29-1 NA many TGCAGCGGAACGGTTACTGAAGCTTTCTTT CSGTVTEAFF
TRBJ1-5 TRBV5-1 NA NA TGCGCCAGCAGCTTGGGGACACCCAGCAATCAGCCCCAGCATTTT CASSLGTPSNQPQHF
TRBJ2-6 TRBV7-3 TRBD1 once TGTGCCAGCAGCCCCCGGACAGGCAAGTCTGGGGCCAACGTCCTGACTTTC CASSPRTGKSGANVLTF
TRBJ2-1 TRBV5-1 NA NA TGCGCCAGCAGCTCACGCGACTACAATGAGCAGTTCTTC CASSSRDYNEQFF
TRBJ1-1 TRBV7-9 NA few TGTGCCAGCAGCCCGGGACGGATGAACACTGAAGCTTTCTTT CASSPGRMNTEAFF
TRBJ2-2 TRBV19 TRBD1 NA TGTGCCAGTAGTAAGACAGGGGCGTTCACCGGGGAGCTGTTTTTT CASSKTGAFTGELFF
TRBJ2-2 TRBV27 NA few TGTGCCAGCAGTCACTCCTTCGGGGAGCTGTTTTTT CASSHSFGELFF
TRBJ2-1 TRBV10-3 NA NA TGTGCCATCAGTGCGGAGCGGGACAGCAATGAGCAGTTCTTC CAISAERDSNEQFF
TRBJ1-1 TRBV7-9 NA NA TGTGCCAGCAGCTTAGACGGGGCTGAAGCTTTCTTT CASSLDGAEAFF
TRBJ2-7 TRBV6-1 TRBD1 once TGTGCCATCTCCGAGGGGGACAGGGGAATCTACGAGCAGTACTTC CAISEGDRGIYEQYF
TRBJ1-5 TRBV30 TRBD1 NA TGTGCCTGGAGAGGACAGGGGGCGGTTCAGCCCCAGCATTTT CAWRGQGAVQPQHF
TRBJ1-2 TRBV30 TRBD1 many TGTGCCTGGAGACGGGACAGGAGTAACTATGGCTACACCTTC CAWRRDRSNYGYTF
TRBJ2-1 TRBV9 TRBD2 once TGTGCCAGCAGCCCGGGACTAGAAGATGAGCAGTTCTTC CASSPGLEDEQFF
TRBJ2-1 TRBV27 TRBD2 NA TGTGCCAGTGATATAGCGGGAAAGGGCACTGAGCAGTTCTTC CASDIAGKGTEQFF
TRBJ2-5 TRBV2 NA NA TGTGCCAGCAGCCAACAGGGCTACCAAGAGACCCAGTACTTC CASSQQGYQETQYF
TRBJ1-1 TRBV28 NA NA TGTGCCAGCAGGGGGGTATTGGGGAACACTGAAGCTTTCTTT CASRGVLGNTEAFF
TRBJ2-7 TRBV7-9 NA NA TGTGCCAGCAGCTACGGGCCCCCCTACGAGCAGTACTTC CASSYGPPYEQYF
TRBJ1-5 TRBV28 NA once TGTGCCAGCAGTGACACATTCAATCAGCCCCAGCATTTT CASSDTFNQPQHF
TRBJ2-7 TRBV7-2 TRBD1 NA TGTGCCAGCAGCTTTGCCGGGACAGGGGTCTCCTACGAGCAGTACTTC CASSFAGTGVSYEQYF
TRBJ2-1 TRBV7-3 TRBD2 NA TGTGCCAGCAGCGGCCCGGGACTAGCGGGGGATGAGCAGTTCTTC CASSGPGLAGDEQFF
TRBJ2-1 TRBV7-2 TRBD2 NA TGTGCCAGCAGCTTAGGGAGCGGGATGAAGCGCAATGAGCAGTTCTTC CASSLGSGMKRNEQFF